This T cell receptor beta chain was identified in a study of blood T cell repertoires in COVID-19 (dated by TCRdb to the early 2020s). For the study in its entirety: The collaborator samples originated in the United States, Italy and Spain and spanned the acute and convalescent phases of COVID-19. The prospective study material was composed of cDNA or gDNA derived from T cells, B-cell-depleted T cells, or PBMCs. Deeply sampled blood TCRbeta repertoires from subjects exposed to, actively infected with, or recovered from COVID-19 were included in the dataset. The repertoires were made available in a free public database intended to serve as a resource for research on the immune response to SARS-CoV-2. The samples were drawn from two sources: the first 160 participants of the ongoing ImmuneRACE study, and some 1,300 subjects contributed by 6 global collaborators. Sample metadata almost always included a de-identified subject ID, COVID-19 status, age in years and sex. Where HLA class I and class II types were available, the types were taken from metadata supplied by the sample provider, not from assay-based typing.

Points on this clone: Its target antigen remains unknown. The junction departs from germline at one end; a sequencing error may be responsible.

General study outcomes and caveats: Clinical and demographic metadata were provided uncurated, with the amount varying by source and participant.

Samples from volunteer blood donors who had recovered from COVID-19 were contributed by a second Seattle source. Each collaborating institution followed its own protocols to collect whole blood in K2EDTA tubes. For TCRbeta analysis, collaborators shipped samples as frozen whole blood, isolated PBMCs, or DNA extracted from either of those sample types. The immunoSEQ Assay, a bias-controlled multiplex PCR, was used to amplify TCRbeta CDR3 regions from genomic DNA. The authors' analysis ran thus. The number of nucleated cells in each sample was estimated from the amplification of reference gene primers within the assay. To quantify the absolute abundance of each unique TCRbeta CDR3 rearrangement, sequence reads were collapsed and filtered. For each sample, productive Simpson clonality was calculated as the square root of Simpson's diversity index over productive rearrangements. In its TCRdb copy, this immuneACCESS table keeps in-frame sequences only and misses some clones. Where compared with another copy, unresolved V genes explain less than half of these, and the others have no known cause. D and trimming come from the DNA, and the V and J calls and clone size come from that table. The sample profile shows about 180,000 clones; about nine tenths of them were found once. Under 2% of the sample belongs to the ten largest clones.

This sequence was found in a young man who had recovered from COVID-19. The sample was peripheral blood.

The DNA sequence reads TGTGCCAGCAGCCTAGAATGGGGACTAGCGGGAGGGCCGAGTTACAATGAGCAGTTCTTC. It translates to CASSLEWGLAGGPSYNEQFF. The chain couples TRBV11-2 to TRBJ2-1; 16 junctional bases match TRBD2. The CDR3 measures 20 amino acids from cysteine to phenylalanine. Only the CDR3 region is kept as DNA, spanning 60 bases read in frame from base 1. Looking up the germline V gene yields CDR1 SGHAT and CDR2 FQNNGV.